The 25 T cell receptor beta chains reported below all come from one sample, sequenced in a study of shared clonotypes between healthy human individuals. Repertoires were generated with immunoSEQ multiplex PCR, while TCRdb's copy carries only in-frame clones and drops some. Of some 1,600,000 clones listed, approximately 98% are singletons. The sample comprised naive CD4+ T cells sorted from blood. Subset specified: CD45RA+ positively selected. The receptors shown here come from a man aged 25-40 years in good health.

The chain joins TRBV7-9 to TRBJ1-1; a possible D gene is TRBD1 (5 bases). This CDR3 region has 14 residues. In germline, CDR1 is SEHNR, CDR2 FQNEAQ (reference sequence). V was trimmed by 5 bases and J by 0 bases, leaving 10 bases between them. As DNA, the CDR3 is TGTGCCAGCAGCGGGCGAGGGGTGAACACTGAAGCTTTCTTT. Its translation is CASSGRGVNTEAFF.

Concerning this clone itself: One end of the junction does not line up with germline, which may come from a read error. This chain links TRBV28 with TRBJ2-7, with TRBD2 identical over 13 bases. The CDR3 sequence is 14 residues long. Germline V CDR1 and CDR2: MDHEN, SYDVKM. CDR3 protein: CASSSRGLAGRSSF. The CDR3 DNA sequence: TGTGCCAGCAGTTCCCGGGGACTAGCGGGGAGGAGTTCCTTC.

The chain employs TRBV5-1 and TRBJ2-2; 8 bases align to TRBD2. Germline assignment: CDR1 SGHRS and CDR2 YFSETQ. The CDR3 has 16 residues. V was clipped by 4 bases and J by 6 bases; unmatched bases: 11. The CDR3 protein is CASSREGQGMAGELFF. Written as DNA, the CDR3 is TGCGCCAGCAGCCGGGAGGGCCAGGGGATGGCCGGGGAGCTGTTTTTT. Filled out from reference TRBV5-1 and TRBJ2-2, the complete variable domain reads KAGVTQTPRYLIKTRGQQVTLSCSPISGHRSVSWYQQTPGQGLQFLFEYFSETQRNKGNFPGRFSGRQFSNSRSEMNVSTLELGDSALYLCASSREGQGMAGELFFGEGSRLTVL.

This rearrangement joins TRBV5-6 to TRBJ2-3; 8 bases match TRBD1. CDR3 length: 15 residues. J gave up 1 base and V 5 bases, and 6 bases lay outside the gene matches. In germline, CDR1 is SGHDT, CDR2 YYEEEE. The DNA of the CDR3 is TGTGCCAGCAGGAGGACAGGGTCTCGCACAGATACGCAGTATTTT. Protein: CASRRTGSRTDTQYF.

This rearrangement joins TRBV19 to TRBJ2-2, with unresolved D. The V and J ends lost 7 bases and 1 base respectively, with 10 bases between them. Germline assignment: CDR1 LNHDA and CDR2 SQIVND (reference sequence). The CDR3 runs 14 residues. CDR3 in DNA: TGTGCCAGTACCGTCGATGTGAACACCGGGGAGCTGTTTTTT. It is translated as CASTVDVNTGELFF.

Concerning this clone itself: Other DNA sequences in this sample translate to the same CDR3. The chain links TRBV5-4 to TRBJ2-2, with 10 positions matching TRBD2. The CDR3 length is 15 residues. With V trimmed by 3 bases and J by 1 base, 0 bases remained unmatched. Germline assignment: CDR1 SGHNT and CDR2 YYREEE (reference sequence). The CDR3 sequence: CASSSSGRNTGELFF. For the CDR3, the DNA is TGTGCCAGCAGCTCTAGCGGGAGGAACACCGGGGAGCTGTTTTTT.

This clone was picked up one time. The DNA of the CDR3 is TGTGCCTCACAGGGTATGATGACTAATGAAAAACTGTTTTTT. It codes for CASQGMMTNEKLFF. This rearrangement joins TRBV30 to TRBJ1-4; a weak D match, TRBD1 (6 bases). Per germline, CDR1 GTSNPN and CDR2 SVGIG (reference sequence). This CDR3 is 14 amino acids long. Trimming took off 7 bases at V and 2 bases at J, with 14 bases between the two ends.

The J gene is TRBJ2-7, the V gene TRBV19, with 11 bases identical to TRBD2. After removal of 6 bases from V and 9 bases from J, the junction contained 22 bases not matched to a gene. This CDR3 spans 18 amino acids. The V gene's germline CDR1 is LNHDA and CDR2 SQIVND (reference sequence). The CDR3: CASSSTGTSGMNLLRQYF. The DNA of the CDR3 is TGTGCCAGTAGCTCAACCGGGACTAGCGGTATGAACTTGTTACGGCAGTACTTC.

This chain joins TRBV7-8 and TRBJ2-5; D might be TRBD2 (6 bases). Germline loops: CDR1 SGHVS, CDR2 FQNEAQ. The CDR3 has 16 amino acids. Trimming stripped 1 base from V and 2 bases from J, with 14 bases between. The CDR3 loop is CASSLVFGSGQETQYF. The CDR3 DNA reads TGTGCCAGCAGCTTAGTCTTCGGAAGCGGGCAAGAGACCCAGTACTTC.

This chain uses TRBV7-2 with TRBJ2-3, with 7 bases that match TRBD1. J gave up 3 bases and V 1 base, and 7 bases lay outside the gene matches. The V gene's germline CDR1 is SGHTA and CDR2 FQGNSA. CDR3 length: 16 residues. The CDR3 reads CASSLGDRVGTDTQYF. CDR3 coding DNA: TGTGCCAGCAGCTTAGGCGACAGGGTAGGAACAGATACGCAGTATTTT.

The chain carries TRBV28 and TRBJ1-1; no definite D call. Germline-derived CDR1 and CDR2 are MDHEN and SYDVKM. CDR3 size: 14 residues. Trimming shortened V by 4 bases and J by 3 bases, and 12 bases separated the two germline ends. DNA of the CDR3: TGTGCCAGCAGTTACACCAGAGCACACACTGAAGCTTTCTTT. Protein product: CASSYTRAHTEAFF.

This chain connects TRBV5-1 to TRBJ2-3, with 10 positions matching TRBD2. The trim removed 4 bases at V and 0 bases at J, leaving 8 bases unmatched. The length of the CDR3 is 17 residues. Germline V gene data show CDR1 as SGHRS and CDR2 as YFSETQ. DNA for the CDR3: TGCGCCAGCAGCGTCGGTAGCGGGAGGCCTAGCACAGATACGCAGTATTTT. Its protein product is CASSVGSGRPSTDTQYF.

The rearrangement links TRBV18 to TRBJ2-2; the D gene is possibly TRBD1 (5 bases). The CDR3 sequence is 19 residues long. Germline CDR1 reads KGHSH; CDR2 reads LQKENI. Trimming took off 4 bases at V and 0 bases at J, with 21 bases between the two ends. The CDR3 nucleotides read TGTGCCAGCTCACTACCCCTAGGGGCCGCAGACGCGAACACCGGGGAGCTGTTTTTT. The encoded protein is CASSLPLGAADANTGELFF.

CDR3 loop: CASISGEVKSGELFF. CDR3 DNA: TGTGCCAGCATCTCCGGGGAGGTAAAGAGCGGGGAGCTGTTTTTT. The chain uses TRBV7-9 and TRBJ2-2, with D possibly TRBD2 on 6 matching bases. The CDR3 runs 15 residues. Germline V gene lookup returns CDR1 SEHNR and CDR2 FQNEAQ (reference sequence). V lost 7 bases, J lost 7 bases, and 19 bases lay in between. Complete variable domain (other parts from reference TRBV7-9 and TRBJ2-2): DTGVSQNPRHKITKRGQNVTFRCDPISEHNRLYWYRQTLGQGPEFLTYFQNEAQLEKSRLLSDRFSAERPKGSFSTLEIQRTEQGDSAMYLCASISGEVKSGELFFGEGSRLTVL.

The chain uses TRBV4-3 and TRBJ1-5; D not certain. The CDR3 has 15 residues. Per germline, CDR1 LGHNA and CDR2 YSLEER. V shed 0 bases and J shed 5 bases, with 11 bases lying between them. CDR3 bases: TGCGCCAGCAGCCAAGATCGCTGGGAAGATCAGCCCCAGCATTTT. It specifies CASSQDRWEDQPQHF.

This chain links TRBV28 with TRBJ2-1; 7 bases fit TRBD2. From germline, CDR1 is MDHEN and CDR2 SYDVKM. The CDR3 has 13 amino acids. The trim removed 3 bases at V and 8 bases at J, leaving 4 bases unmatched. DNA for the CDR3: TGTGCCAGCAGTTTGGGAGGGCTCCATGAGCAGTTCTTC. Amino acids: CASSLGGLHEQFF.

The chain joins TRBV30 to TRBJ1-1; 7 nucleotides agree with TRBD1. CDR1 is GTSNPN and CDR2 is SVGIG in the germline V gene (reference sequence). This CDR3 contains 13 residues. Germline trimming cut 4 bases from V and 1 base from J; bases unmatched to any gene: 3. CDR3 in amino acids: CAWMRTGNTEAFF. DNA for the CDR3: TGTGCCTGGATGAGGACAGGGAACACTGAAGCTTTCTTT.

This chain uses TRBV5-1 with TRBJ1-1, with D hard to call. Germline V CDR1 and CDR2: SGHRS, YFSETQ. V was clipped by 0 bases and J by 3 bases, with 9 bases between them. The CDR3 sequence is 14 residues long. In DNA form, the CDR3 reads TGCGCCAGCAGCTTGGAAGCGAGGGACACTGAAGCTTTCTTT. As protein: CASSLEARDTEAFF. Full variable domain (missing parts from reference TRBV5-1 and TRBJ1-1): KAGVTQTPRYLIKTRGQQVTLSCSPISGHRSVSWYQQTPGQGLQFLFEYFSETQRNKGNFPGRFSGRQFSNSRSEMNVSTLELGDSALYLCASSLEARDTEAFFGQGTRLTVV.

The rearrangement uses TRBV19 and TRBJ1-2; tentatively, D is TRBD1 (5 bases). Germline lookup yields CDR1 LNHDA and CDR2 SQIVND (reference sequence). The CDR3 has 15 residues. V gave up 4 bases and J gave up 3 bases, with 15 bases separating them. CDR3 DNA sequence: TGTGCCAGTAGTACCACCGGAGGACACCACTATGGCTACACCTTC. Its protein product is CASSTTGGHHYGYTF. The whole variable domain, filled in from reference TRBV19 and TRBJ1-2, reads DGGITQSPKYLFRKEGQNVTLSCEQNLNHDAMYWYRQDPGQGLRLIYYSQIVNDFQKGDIAEGYSVSREKKESFPLTVTSAQKNPTAFYLCASSTTGGHHYGYTFGSGTRLTVV.

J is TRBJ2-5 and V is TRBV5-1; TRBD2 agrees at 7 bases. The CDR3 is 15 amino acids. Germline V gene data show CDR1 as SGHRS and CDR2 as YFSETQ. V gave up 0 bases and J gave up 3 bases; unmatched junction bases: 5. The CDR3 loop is CASSLVIGGEETQYF. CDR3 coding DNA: TGCGCCAGCAGCTTGGTGATTGGGGGGGAAGAGACCCAGTACTTC.

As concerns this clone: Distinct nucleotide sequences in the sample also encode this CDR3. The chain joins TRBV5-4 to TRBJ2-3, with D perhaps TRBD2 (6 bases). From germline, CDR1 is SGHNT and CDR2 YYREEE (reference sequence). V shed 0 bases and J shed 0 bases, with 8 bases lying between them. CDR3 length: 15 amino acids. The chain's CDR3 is CASSLEGTSTDTQYF. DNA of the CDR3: TGTGCCAGCAGCTTGGAAGGGACTAGCACAGATACGCAGTATTTT.

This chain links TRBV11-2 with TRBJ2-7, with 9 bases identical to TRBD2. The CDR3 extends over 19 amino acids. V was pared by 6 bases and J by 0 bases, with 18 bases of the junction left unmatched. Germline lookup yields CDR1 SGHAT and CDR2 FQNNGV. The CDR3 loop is CASRHRASGTSFLSYEQYF. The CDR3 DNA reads TGTGCCAGCAGACATAGGGCTAGCGGGACCTCTTTCCTCTCCTACGAGCAGTACTTC.

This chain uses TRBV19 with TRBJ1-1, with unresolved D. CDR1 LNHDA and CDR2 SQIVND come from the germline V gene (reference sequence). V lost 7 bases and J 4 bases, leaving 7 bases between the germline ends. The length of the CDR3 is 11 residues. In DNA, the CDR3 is TGTGCCAGTATCCGGAGCACTGAAGCTTTCTTT. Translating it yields CASIRSTEAFF.

CDR3 DNA: TGTGCCAGTAGTTCCTATAGCGGGAGCGAGCAGTACTTC. Residues: CASSSYSGSEQYF. This rearrangement joins TRBV19 to TRBJ2-7; 9 bases map to TRBD2. The length of the CDR3 is 13 residues. V lost 5 bases, J lost 6 bases, and 5 bases stayed unmatched. The V gene's germline CDR1 is LNHDA and CDR2 SQIVND (reference sequence).

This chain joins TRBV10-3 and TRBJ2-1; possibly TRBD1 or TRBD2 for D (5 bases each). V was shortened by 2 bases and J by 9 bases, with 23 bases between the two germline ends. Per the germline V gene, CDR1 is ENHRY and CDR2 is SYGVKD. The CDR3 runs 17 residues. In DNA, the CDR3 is TGTGCCATCAGTGAGGGGTCAGGGAGAAAACTAGGCAGTGAGCAGTTCTTC. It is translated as CAISEGSGRKLGSEQFF.